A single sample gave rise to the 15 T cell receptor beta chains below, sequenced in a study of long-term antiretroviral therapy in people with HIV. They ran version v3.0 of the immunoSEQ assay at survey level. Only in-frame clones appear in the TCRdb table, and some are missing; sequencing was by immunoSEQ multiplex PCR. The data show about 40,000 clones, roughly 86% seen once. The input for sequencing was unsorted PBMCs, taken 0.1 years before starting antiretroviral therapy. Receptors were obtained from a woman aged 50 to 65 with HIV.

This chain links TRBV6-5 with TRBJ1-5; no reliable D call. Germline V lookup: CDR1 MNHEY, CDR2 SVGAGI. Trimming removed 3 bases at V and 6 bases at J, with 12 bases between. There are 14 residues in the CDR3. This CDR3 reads CASSYLGGVQPQHF. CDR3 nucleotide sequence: TGTGCCAGCAGTTATCTTGGTGGGGTTCAGCCCCAGCATTTT.

CDR3 amino acids: CASSVAILAGVQETQYF. The CDR3 DNA sequence: TGTGCCAGCAGCGTAGCTATATTAGCGGGGGTCCAAGAGACCCAGTACTTC. The chain is built from TRBV9 and TRBJ2-5; 9 nucleotides match TRBD2. Germline assignment: CDR1 SGDLS and CDR2 YYNGEE. The trim removed 0 bases at V and 1 base at J, leaving 7 bases unmatched. The CDR3 is made up of 17 amino acids.

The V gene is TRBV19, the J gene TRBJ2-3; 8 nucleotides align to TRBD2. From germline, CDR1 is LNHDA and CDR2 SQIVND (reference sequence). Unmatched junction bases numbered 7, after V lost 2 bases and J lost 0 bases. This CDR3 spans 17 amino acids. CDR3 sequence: CASSIRSGGLSTDTQYF. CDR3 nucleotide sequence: TGTGCCAGTAGTATAAGGAGCGGGGGACTTAGCACAGATACGCAGTATTTT. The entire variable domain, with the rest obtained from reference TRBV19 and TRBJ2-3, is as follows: DGGITQSPKYLFRKEGQNVTLSCEQNLNHDAMYWYRQDPGQGLRLIYYSQIVNDFQKGDIAEGYSVSREKKESFPLTVTSAQKNPTAFYLCASSIRSGGLSTDTQYFGPGTRLTVL.

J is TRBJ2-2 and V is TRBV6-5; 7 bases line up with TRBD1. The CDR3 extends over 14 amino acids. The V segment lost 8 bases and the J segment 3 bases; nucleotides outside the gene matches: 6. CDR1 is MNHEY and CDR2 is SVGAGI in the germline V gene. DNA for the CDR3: TGTGCCAGCGGAAAACAGGGGCACACCGGGGAGCTGTTTTTT. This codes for CASGKQGHTGELFF.

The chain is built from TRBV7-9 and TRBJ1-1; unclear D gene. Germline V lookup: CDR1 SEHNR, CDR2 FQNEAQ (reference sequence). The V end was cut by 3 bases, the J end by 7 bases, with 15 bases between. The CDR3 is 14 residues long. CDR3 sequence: CASSFNTADLEAFF. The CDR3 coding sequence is TGTGCCAGCAGCTTTAATACGGCAGACCTTGAAGCTTTCTTT.

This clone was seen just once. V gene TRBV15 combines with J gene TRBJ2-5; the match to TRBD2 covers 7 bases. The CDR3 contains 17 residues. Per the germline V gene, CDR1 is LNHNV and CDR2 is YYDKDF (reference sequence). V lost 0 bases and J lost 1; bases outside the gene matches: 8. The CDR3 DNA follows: TGTGCCACCAGCAGAGATGCGGCTAGCGGCGTCCAAGAGACCCAGTACTTC. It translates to CATSRDAASGVQETQYF.

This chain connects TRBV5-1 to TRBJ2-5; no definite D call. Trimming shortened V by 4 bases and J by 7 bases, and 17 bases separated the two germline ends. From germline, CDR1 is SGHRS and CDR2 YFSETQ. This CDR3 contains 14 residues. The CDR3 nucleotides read TGCGCCAGCAGCCAGGAACTGGAGCGCGGGACCCAGTACTTC. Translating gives CASSQELERGTQYF. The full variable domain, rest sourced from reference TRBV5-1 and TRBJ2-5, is KAGVTQTPRYLIKTRGQQVTLSCSPISGHRSVSWYQQTPGQGLQFLFEYFSETQRNKGNFPGRFSGRQFSNSRSEMNVSTLELGDSALYLCASSQELERGTQYFGPGTRLLVL.

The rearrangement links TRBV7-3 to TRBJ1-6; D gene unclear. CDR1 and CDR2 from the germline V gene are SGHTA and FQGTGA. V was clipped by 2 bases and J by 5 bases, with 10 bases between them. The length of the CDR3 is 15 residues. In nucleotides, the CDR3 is TGTGCCAGCAGCTTATTCGCAGGCAATAATTCACCCCTCCACTTT. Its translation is CASSLFAGNNSPLHF.

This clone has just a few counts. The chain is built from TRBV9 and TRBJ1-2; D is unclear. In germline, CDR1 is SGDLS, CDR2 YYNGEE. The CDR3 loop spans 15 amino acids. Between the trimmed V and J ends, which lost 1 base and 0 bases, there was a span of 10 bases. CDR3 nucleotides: TGTGCCAGCAGCGTAAACCCCGGAGCTAACTATGGCTACACCTTC. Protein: CASSVNPGANYGYTF. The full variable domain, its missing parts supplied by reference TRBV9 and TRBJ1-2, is DSGVTQTPKHLITATGQRVTLRCSPRSGDLSVYWYQQSLDQGLQFLIQYYNGEERAKGNILERFSAQQFPDLHSELNLSSLELGDSALYFCASSVNPGANYGYTFGSGTRLTVV.

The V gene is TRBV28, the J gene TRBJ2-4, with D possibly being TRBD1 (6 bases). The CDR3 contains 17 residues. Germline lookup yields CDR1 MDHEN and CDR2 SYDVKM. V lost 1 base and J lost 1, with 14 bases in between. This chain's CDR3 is CASSLSAGVGAKNIQYF. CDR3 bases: TGTGCCAGCAGTTTATCCGCAGGGGTCGGGGCCAAAAACATTCAGTACTTC.

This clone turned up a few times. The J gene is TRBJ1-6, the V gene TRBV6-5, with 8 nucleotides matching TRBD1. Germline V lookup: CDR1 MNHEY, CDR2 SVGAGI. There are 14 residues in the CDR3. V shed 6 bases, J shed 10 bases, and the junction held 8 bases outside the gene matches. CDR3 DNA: TGTGCCAGCAGCCGGGACAGGCTGGAATCACCCCTCCACTTT. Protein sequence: CASSRDRLESPLHF.

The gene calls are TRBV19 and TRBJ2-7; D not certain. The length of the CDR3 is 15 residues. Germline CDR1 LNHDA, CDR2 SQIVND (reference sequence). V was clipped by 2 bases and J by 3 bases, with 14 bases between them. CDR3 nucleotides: TGTGCCAGTAGTATAACCCCCAGTCTTAACTACGAGCAGTACTTC. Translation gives CASSITPSLNYEQYF.

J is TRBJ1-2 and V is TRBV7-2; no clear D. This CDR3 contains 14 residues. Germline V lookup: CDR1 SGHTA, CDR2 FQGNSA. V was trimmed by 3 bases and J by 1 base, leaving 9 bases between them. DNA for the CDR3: TGTGCCAGCAGCTTGGACCCATTTAACTATGGCTACACCTTC. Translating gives CASSLDPFNYGYTF.

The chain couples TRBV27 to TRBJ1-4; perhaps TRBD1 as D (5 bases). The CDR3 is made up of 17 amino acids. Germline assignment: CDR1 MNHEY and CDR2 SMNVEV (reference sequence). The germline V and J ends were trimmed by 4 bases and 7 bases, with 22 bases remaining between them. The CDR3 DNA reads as TGTGCCAGCAGTTGGAGGGGATTAATGACAATGGGTGAAAAACTGTTTTTT. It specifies CASSWRGLMTMGEKLFF.

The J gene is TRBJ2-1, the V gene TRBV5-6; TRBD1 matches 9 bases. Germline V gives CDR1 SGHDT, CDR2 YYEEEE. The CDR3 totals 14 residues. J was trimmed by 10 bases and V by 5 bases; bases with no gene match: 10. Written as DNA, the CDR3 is TGTGCCAGCAGTTCCGGGACAGGGTTGGGAGAGCAGTTCTTC. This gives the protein CASSSGTGLGEQFF.